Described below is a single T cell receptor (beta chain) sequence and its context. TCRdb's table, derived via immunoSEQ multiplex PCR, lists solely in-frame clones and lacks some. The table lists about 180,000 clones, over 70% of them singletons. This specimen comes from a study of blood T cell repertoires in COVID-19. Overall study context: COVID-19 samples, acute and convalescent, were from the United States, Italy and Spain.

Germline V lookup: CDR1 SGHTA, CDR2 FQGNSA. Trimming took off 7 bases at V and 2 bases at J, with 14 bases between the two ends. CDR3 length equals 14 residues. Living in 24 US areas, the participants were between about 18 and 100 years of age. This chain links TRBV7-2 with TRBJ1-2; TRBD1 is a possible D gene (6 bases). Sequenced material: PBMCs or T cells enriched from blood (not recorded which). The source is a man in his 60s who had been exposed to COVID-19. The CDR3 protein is CASTSVGQNYGYTF. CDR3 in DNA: TGTGCCAGCACCTCGGTAGGACAGAACTATGGCTACACCTTC.